The rows below give T cell receptor beta chains drawn from one sample of a study of beta chain features in type 1 diabetes. The method was immunoSEQ multiplex PCR; TCRdb's version includes in-frame clones alone and lacks a portion of them. This sample yields under 400,000 clones, of which roughly 13% are seen a single time; 0.0095% to 0.011% belongs to the top ten. The sample taken for sequencing was naive CD4+ T cells from blood. These receptors originate from a woman between 18 and 29 years old with type 1 diabetes. CDR3s include the opening cysteine and the closing phenylalanine or tryptophan. D genes are given only for firm matches. Size is stated for part of the rows, as once, few or many counts, or as a class when the clone is expanded.

>TRBJ2-7|TRBV9|TRBD2|-
CASSAGGTSGSYEQYF
TGTGCCAGCAGCGCTGGAGGGACTAGCGGTTCCTACGAGCAGTACTTC
>TRBJ2-5|TRBV20-1|-|few
CSARTQETQYF
TGCAGTGCTAGGACACAAGAGACCCAGTACTTC
>TRBJ2-7|TRBV7-2|-|-
CASSWPGTYEQYF
TGTGCCAGCAGCTGGCCGGGGACATACGAGCAGTACTTC
>TRBJ2-7|TRBV28|TRBD2|-
CASTSPGTRSYEQYF
TGTGCCAGCACCTCGCCGGGGACTAGGTCTTACGAGCAGTACTTC
>TRBJ2-3|TRBV29-1|TRBD2|-
CSVGTSGGRSDTQYF
TGCAGCGTGGGGACTAGCGGGGGTAGATCAGATACGCAGTATTTT
>TRBJ2-7|TRBV7-2|TRBD1|few
CASSRGGLLPREQYF
TGTGCCAGCAGCAGAGGGGGCCTGTTGCCGCGGGAGCAGTACTTC
>TRBJ2-7|TRBV29-1|TRBD2|-
CSVQGSGRLSSYEQYF
TGCAGCGTCCAAGGCAGCGGGAGGTTAAGCTCCTACGAGCAGTACTTC
>TRBJ1-2|TRBV5-1|-|few
CASKEQHYGYTF
TGCGCCAGCAAAGAACAGCACTATGGCTACACCTTC
>TRBJ1-6|TRBV7-8|-|-
CASSSGGSSPLHF
TGTGCCAGCAGCTCGGGGGGGAGTTCACCCCTCCACTTT
>TRBJ1-6|TRBV7-2|TRBD1|-
CASSSGTGRVSLHF
TGTGCCAGCAGCTCCGGGACAGGGCGAGTATCCCTCCACTTT
>TRBJ2-1|TRBV4-1|TRBD1|-
CASSHLGTGSYNEQFF
TGCGCCAGCAGCCACCTCGGGACAGGCTCCTACAATGAGCAGTTCTTC
>TRBJ1-1|TRBV6-5|TRBD1|once
CASSYPGTGEAFF
TGTGCCAGCAGTTACCCCGGGACAGGTGAAGCTTTCTTT
>TRBJ2-7|TRBV15|-|-
CATSRDADYEQYF
TGTGCCACCAGCAGAGATGCGGACTACGAGCAGTACTTC
>TRBJ2-3|TRBV11-2|TRBD2|-
CASRVFSGVADTQYF
TGTGCCAGCCGCGTATTTAGCGGGGTGGCAGATACGCAGTATTTT
>TRBJ2-6|TRBV5-3|-|few
CARSLKTAGANVLTF
TGTGCCAGAAGCTTGAAGACAGCTGGGGCCAACGTCCTGACTTTC
>TRBJ1-5|TRBV7-9|-|-
CASSLADTGSNQPQHF
TGTGCCAGCAGCTTAGCGGACACCGGTAGCAATCAGCCCCAGCATTTT
>TRBJ1-5|TRBV30|TRBD1|-
CAWTGGDGQPQHF
TGTGCCTGGACAGGGGGCGATGGTCAGCCCCAGCATTTT
>TRBJ2-6|TRBV18|-|-
CASSQGQTGANVLTF
TGTGCCAGCTCACAGGGACAAACTGGGGCCAACGTCCTGACTTTC
>TRBJ2-5|TRBV4-1|TRBD1|-
CASSLTGGYQETQYF
TGCGCCAGCAGCCTCACAGGGGGTTACCAAGAGACCCAGTACTTC
>TRBJ2-5|TRBV7-2|TRBD1|few
CASSLVQGQGEETQYF
TGTGCCAGCAGCTTAGTACAGGGACAGGGGGAAGAGACCCAGTACTTC
>TRBJ1-1|TRBV19|-|-
CASSIRVRGTEAFF
TGTGCCAGTAGTATTCGGGTCAGGGGCACTGAAGCTTTCTTT
>TRBJ2-7|TRBV30|-|-
CAWSARGKEYEQYF
TGTGCCTGGAGTGCACGAGGGAAGGAATACGAGCAGTACTTC
>TRBJ2-5|TRBV11-2|-|-
CASSPRLQWEKTQYF
TGTGCCAGCAGCCCCCGTCTTCAATGGGAGAAGACCCAGTACTTC
>TRBJ2-1|TRBV28|-|few
CASSPGWAYNEQFF
TGTGCCAGCAGTCCGGGTTGGGCCTACAATGAGCAGTTCTTC
>TRBJ2-1|TRBV29-1|-|few
CSGRPTSPRVQFF
TGCAGCGGCCGCCCCACTAGCCCCAGGGTTCAGTTCTTC
>TRBJ2-7|TRBV4-1|TRBD2|few
CASSPRGVGEQYF
TGCGCCAGCAGCCCACGGGGGGTTGGCGAGCAGTACTTC
>TRBJ2-7|TRBV7-3|TRBD2|-
CASSVSSGSVEQYF
TGTGCCAGCAGCGTCTCTAGCGGGAGCGTCGAGCAGTACTTC